Shown below are 10 T cell receptor beta chains from a single sample sequenced in a study of monozygotic twins with inflammatory bowel disease. TCRdb reprocessed the 5' RACE reads and reports one entry per CDR3 protein, with no DNA. This table lists 200,000 to 250,000 distinct CDR3 sequences. Sequenced material: blood. Receptors were obtained from a human donor with ulcerative colitis or Crohn's disease, or a healthy co-twin of an affected twin (not recorded which).

This rearrangement joins TRBV19 to TRBJ2-1; TCRdb outputs TRBD2, but without DNA this stays unchecked. Per germline, CDR1 LNHDA and CDR2 SQIVND (reference sequence). The CDR3 runs to 12 residues. The CDR3 protein is CASSNSRDSTHF.

This sequence joins TRBV6-2 or TRBV6-3 and TRBJ1-1; absent DNA, TCRdb's TRBD1 call cannot be checked. In germline, CDR1 is MNHEY, CDR2 SVGEGT. There are 15 residues in the CDR3. CDR3 sequence reads: CASTAGTGRSTEAFF.

The chain employs TRBV3-1 and TRBJ2-2. Per the germline V gene, CDR1 is LGHDT and CDR2 is YNNKEL (reference sequence). The CDR3 totals 14 residues. The CDR3 sequence: CASSQGSITGELFF.

V is TRBV6-2 or TRBV6-3 and J is TRBJ1-6; TCRdb lists TRBD1, though no DNA is available to test this call. Germline-derived CDR1 and CDR2 are MNHEY and SVGEGT. This CDR3 has 16 amino acids. The CDR3 sequence: CASSDTAGTVNSPLHF.

The rearrangement uses TRBV10-3 and TRBJ2-3; the TCRdb call, TRBD1, lacks DNA for checking. Germline values: CDR1 ENHRY, CDR2 SYGVKD. The CDR3 has 12 residues. CDR3 region: CAISTGTDTQYF.

The gene calls are TRBV12-3 or TRBV12-4 and TRBJ2-3. The CDR3 extends over 14 amino acids. CDR3 in amino acids: CASSLAASTDTQYF.

The chain combines TRBV3-1 with TRBJ2-1; as DNA is missing, the TRBD2 call by TCRdb cannot be tested. Germline CDR1 is LGHDT and CDR2 is YNNKEL (reference sequence). The CDR3 contains 15 residues. The CDR3 reads CASSHSSGGYNEQFF.

The chain joins TRBV15 to TRBJ2-7; no DNA is available, so the TRBD1 call from TCRdb remains unchecked. There are 15 residues in the CDR3. Germline V gives CDR1 LNHNV, CDR2 YYDKDF (reference sequence). The CDR3 reads CATSRDPDRIYEQYF.

The chain combines TRBV18 with TRBJ1-1. The CDR3 sequence is 13 residues long. The germline CDR1 and CDR2 sequences are KGHSH and LQKENI. This chain's CDR3 is CASSPEQNTEAFF.

The J gene is TRBJ2-3, the V gene TRBV12-3 or TRBV12-4; TCRdb lists TRBD1, though no DNA is available to test this call. The CDR3 is 15 amino acids. The CDR3: CASSLGGRWPDTQYF.